These 27 T cell receptor beta chains came from one sample sequenced in a study of blood T cell repertoires in COVID-19. Here immunoSEQ multiplex PCR was the method, and the copy in TCRdb shows in-frame clones only, minus some. The table has about 210,000 clones, 82% seen once. The sequenced material came from peripheral blood. These receptors came from a woman in her 70s with COVID-19, enrolled during active disease.

The table lists this clone with a count of one. The V gene is TRBV4-1, the J gene TRBJ1-5, with a tentative D call TRBD1 (5 bases). Trimming cost V 1 base and J 7 bases, with 14 bases left between them. In germline, CDR1 is MGHRA, CDR2 YSYEKL. CDR3 length: 15 amino acids. CDR3 nucleotides: TGCGCCAGCAGCCAAGTTGTGGGGCGCAGCCAGCCCCAGCATTTT. Translating gives CASSQVVGRSQPQHF.

The rearrangement links TRBV5-1 to TRBJ2-1, with 9 bases lining up with TRBD1. The CDR3 extends over 16 amino acids. Per germline, CDR1 SGHRS and CDR2 YFSETQ. J gave up 7 bases and V 4 bases, and 12 bases lay outside the gene matches. The CDR3 DNA reads TGCGCCAGCAGCCCGATAGAACAGGGGGCTGCTAATGAGCAGTTCTTC. Its translation: CASSPIEQGAANEQFF.

V usage is TRBV28 and J usage is TRBJ2-4; TRBD2 aligns across 9 bases. J lost 1 base, V lost 5 bases, and 3 bases had no gene match. The CDR3 length is 15 residues. The germline V gene has CDR1 MDHEN and CDR2 SYDVKM. CDR3 nucleotides: TGTGCCAGCAGTATTAGCGGGAGTGCCAAAAACATTCAGTACTTC. Amino acid sequence: CASSISGSAKNIQYF. Using reference TRBV28 and TRBJ2-4 for the parts outside the CDR3, the full variable domain is DVKVTQSSRYLVKRTGEKVFLECVQDMDHENMFWYRQDPGLGLRLIYFSYDVKMKEKGDIPEGYSVSREKKERFSLILESASTNQTSMYLCASSISGSAKNIQYFGAGTRLSVL.

This clone occurred a few times. The V call is TRBV4-1, the J call TRBJ2-4, with D maybe TRBD1 (5 bases). CDR3 length equals 14 residues. The V end lost 1 base, the J end lost 6 bases, and 10 bases lay between the germline ends. Germline values: CDR1 MGHRA, CDR2 YSYEKL. The CDR3 DNA is TGCGCCAGCAGCCAAGTGGCAGGGTCAAACATTCAGTACTTC. This encodes CASSQVAGSNIQYF.

The V gene is TRBV19, the J gene TRBJ1-2; 8 positions agree with TRBD1. The CDR3 loop spans 14 amino acids. Germline V gene lookup returns CDR1 LNHDA and CDR2 SQIVND (reference sequence). V gave up 1 base and J gave up 7 bases; unmatched junction bases: 5. CDR3 nucleotide sequence: TGTGCCAGTAGTATAGGAGGACAGGGTACTGGCTACACCTTC. It specifies CASSIGGQGTGYTF.

The chain employs TRBV5-6 and TRBJ2-7; D not resolved. Germline CDR1 is SGHDT and CDR2 is YYEEEE. The V end was cut by 0 bases, the J end by 2 bases, with 9 bases between. This CDR3 region has 14 residues. Here the CDR3 DNA reads TGTGCCAGCAGCTTGGATGGAGCTACCTACGAGCAGTACTTC. This gives the protein CASSLDGATYEQYF.

The table lists this clone with a few counts. CDR3 nucleotides: TGTGCCAGCTCACCAGGCCTTACAAATCAGCCCCAGCATTTT. It is translated as CASSPGLTNQPQHF. The J gene is TRBJ1-5, the V gene TRBV18; D is unclear. CDR3 length equals 14 residues. Per the germline V gene, CDR1 is KGHSH and CDR2 is LQKENI. Trimming stripped 2 bases from V and 4 bases from J, with 9 bases between.

This clone was picked up a small number of times. The rearrangement links TRBV5-1 to TRBJ1-5; 7 positions agree with TRBD1. CDR3 length: 14 amino acids. V lost 4 bases to trimming and J lost 4 bases; unmatched junction nucleotides: 5. Germline loops: CDR1 SGHRS, CDR2 YFSETQ. CDR3 region: CASSLGTENQPQHF. The CDR3 region has the DNA TGCGCCAGCAGCCTAGGGACAGAGAATCAGCCCCAGCATTTT. The whole variable domain, filled in from reference TRBV5-1 and TRBJ1-5, reads KAGVTQTPRYLIKTRGQQVTLSCSPISGHRSVSWYQQTPGQGLQFLFEYFSETQRNKGNFPGRFSGRQFSNSRSEMNVSTLELGDSALYLCASSLGTENQPQHFGDGTRLSIL.

The sample holds a few counts of this clone. This chain connects TRBV15 to TRBJ1-3; perhaps TRBD1 as D (5 bases). The germline CDR1 and CDR2 sequences are LNHNV and YYDKDF (reference sequence). V lost 1 base, J lost 2 bases, and 6 bases lay in between. This CDR3 is built from 14 residues. Written as DNA, the CDR3 is TGTGCCACCAGCAGAGGGACAACTGGAAACACCATATATTTT. It translates to CATSRGTTGNTIYF.

The V gene is TRBV4-3, the J gene TRBJ1-2; D is undetermined. V lost 0 bases, J lost 7 bases, and 18 bases lay in between. CDR1 and CDR2 from the germline V gene are LGHNA and YSLEER. The CDR3 has 16 amino acids. CDR3 sequence: CASSQDLMSGVGGYTF. The CDR3 nucleotides are TGCGCCAGCAGCCAAGATCTAATGTCGGGAGTGGGTGGCTACACCTTC.

This chain connects TRBV10-2 to TRBJ1-2; D possibly corresponds to TRBD1 (6 bases). This CDR3 has 14 residues. V was pared by 8 bases and J by 3 bases, with 16 bases between. The germline CDR1 and CDR2 sequences are WSHSY and SAAADI. The CDR3 DNA reads TGCGCCAGCCGCAGGGGCAACTGGGACTATGGCTACACCTTC. This codes for CASRRGNWDYGYTF.

This rearrangement joins TRBV28 to TRBJ2-4; possible D gene TRBD1, 6 bases. CDR3 size: 13 residues. V dropped 4 bases and J dropped 6 bases, with 10 bases sitting between them. Germline V lookup: CDR1 MDHEN, CDR2 SYDVKM. CDR3 sequence reads: CASSSGQLNIQYF. DNA for the CDR3: TGTGCCAGCAGTTCTGGACAGCTAAACATTCAGTACTTC.

This clone has a handful of counts. The chain recombines TRBV2 with TRBJ1-5; D is perhaps TRBD1 (6 bases). V was pared by 0 bases and J by 3 bases, with 9 bases between. CDR3 length: 15 residues. Germline CDR1 SNHLY, CDR2 FYNNEI. The CDR3 DNA sequence: TGTGCCAGCAGTGAAGCAATGGGGGCCAATCAGCCCCAGCATTTT. Translated: CASSEAMGANQPQHF.

V gene TRBV19 combines with J gene TRBJ2-7, with TRBD1 matching over 7 bases. The CDR3 extends over 13 amino acids. Trimming removed 3 bases from V and 1 base from J; junction bases left unmatched: 0. CDR1 is LNHDA and CDR2 is SQIVND in the germline V gene (reference sequence). CDR3 DNA sequence: TGTGCCAGTAGTATGGACAGGTCCTACGAGCAGTACTTC. This gives the protein CASSMDRSYEQYF.

V gene TRBV6-6 combines with J gene TRBJ2-7; 10 bases line up with TRBD1. CDR1 is MNHNY and CDR2 is SVGAGI in the germline V gene (reference sequence). The V segment lost 5 bases and the J segment 2 bases; nucleotides outside the gene matches: 3. The CDR3 length is 14 residues. CDR3 in amino acids: CASSRQGAAYEQYF. In DNA form, the CDR3 reads TGTGCCAGCAGTCGACAGGGGGCGGCCTACGAGCAGTACTTC.

This sequence joins TRBV28 and TRBJ2-3; TRBD2 agrees at 12 bases. J gave up 3 bases and V 5 bases, and 6 bases lay outside the gene matches. The CDR3 has 16 amino acids. Germline CDR1 reads MDHEN; CDR2 reads SYDVKM. This chain's CDR3 is CASSTRLAGETDTQYF. DNA of the CDR3: TGTGCCAGCAGTACCCGACTAGCGGGAGAGACAGATACGCAGTATTTT.

A few counts support this clone. J is TRBJ2-5 and V is TRBV7-2; possible D gene TRBD2, 7 bases. The V end was cut by 9 bases, the J end by 4 bases, with 18 bases between. The CDR3 is made up of 14 amino acids. Germline V lookup: CDR1 SGHTA, CDR2 FQGNSA. Written as DNA, the CDR3 is TGTGCCAGTTCTAGGGGGGGGCAGGGAGAGACCCAGTACTTC. As protein: CASSRGGQGETQYF.

The DNA of the CDR3 is TGTGCCAGCAGCTCCCAGGGACAGAAGAACACTGAAGCTTTCTTT. It codes for CASSSQGQKNTEAFF. The genes are TRBV7-3 and TRBJ1-1, with 7 bases aligning to TRBD1. The ends lost 4 bases at V and 1 base at J; junction bases unmatched: 6. CDR1 SGHTA and CDR2 FQGTGA come from the germline V gene. The length of the CDR3 is 15 residues.

Written as DNA, the CDR3 is TGTGCCAGCAGTGAAAGCAGGGCTGGAAACACCATATATTTT. Protein product: CASSESRAGNTIYF. The rearrangement links TRBV6-1 to TRBJ1-3, with a possible D match to TRBD1 (5 bases). Germline CDR1 reads MNHNS; CDR2 reads SASEGT. The CDR3 spans 14 residues. The V end lost 2 bases, the J end lost 2 bases, and 7 bases lay between the germline ends.

The J gene is TRBJ2-7, the V gene TRBV2; TRBD1 matches 8 bases. In germline, CDR1 is SNHLY, CDR2 FYNNEI. The CDR3 has 14 residues. With 6 bases clipped from V and 0 bases from J, the junction kept 4 bases outside the gene matches. CDR3 residues: CASSRDRSSYEQYF. As DNA, the CDR3 is TGTGCCAGCAGCCGGGACAGGAGCTCCTACGAGCAGTACTTC. Full variable domain (missing parts from reference TRBV2 and TRBJ2-7): EPEVTQTPSHQVTQMGQEVILRCVPISNHLYFYWYRQILGQKVEFLVSFYNNEISEKSEIFDDQFSVERPDGSNFTLKIRSTKLEDSAMYFCASSRDRSSYEQYFGPGTRLTVT.

The chain is built from TRBV6-2 or TRBV6-3 and TRBJ1-5, with 7 bases identical to TRBD1. Trimming at V came to 6 bases and at J to 1 base, leaving 9 bases not matched to a gene. The CDR3 totals 16 residues. Germline V gene data show CDR1 as MNHEY and CDR2 as SVGEGT. Here the CDR3 DNA reads TGTGCCAGCAGCTATAGACAGGGAATAAGCAATCAGCCCCAGCATTTT. Translated, it gives CASSYRQGISNQPQHF.

This chain links TRBV15 with TRBJ1-1, with D possibly TRBD1 on 5 matching bases. The CDR3 is 14 residues long. Between the trimmed V and J ends, which lost 2 bases and 3 bases, there was a span of 10 bases. The germline gives CDR1 LNHNV, CDR2 YYDKDF (reference sequence). The CDR3: CATSRTTGYTEAFF. The CDR3 nucleotides are TGTGCCACCAGCAGAACAACAGGATACACTGAAGCTTTCTTT.

The sample holds one count of this clone. This rearrangement joins TRBV6-2 or TRBV6-3 to TRBJ2-7; 7 bases are a match to TRBD1. Germline V gene lookup returns CDR1 MNHEY and CDR2 SVGEGT. The length of the CDR3 is 15 residues. J was trimmed by 2 bases and V by 2 bases; bases with no gene match: 6. The CDR3, as DNA: TGTGCCAGCAGTTACCCATCCGGGACAGCCTACGAGCAGTACTTC. It encodes CASSYPSGTAYEQYF.

The chain's CDR3 is CASSGESLNSPLHF. The DNA of the CDR3 is TGCGCCAGCAGCGGGGAGAGCTTAAATTCACCCCTCCACTTT. V and J are TRBV5-1 and TRBJ1-6; D remains unclear. V shed 4 bases and J shed 7 bases, with 12 bases lying between them. CDR1 is SGHRS and CDR2 is YFSETQ in the germline V gene. The CDR3 length is 14 residues.

This clone has just a few counts. This chain uses TRBV20-1 with TRBJ2-7; D remains ambiguous. This CDR3 comprises 15 residues. Germline V gives CDR1 DFQATT, CDR2 SNEGSKA (reference sequence). With 3 bases removed from V and 2 bases from J, the gap between germline ends came to 17 bases. In DNA, the CDR3 is TGCAGTGCTAGTCGCCCCGACAAACCAACCTACGAGCAGTACTTC. Translated: CSASRPDKPTYEQYF.

The DNA for the CDR3 is TGCGCCAGCAGCTTGAAGGTGGCGGACATTCCCTACGAGCAGTACTTC. It translates to CASSLKVADIPYEQYF. V gene TRBV5-1 combines with J gene TRBJ2-7, with D tentatively TRBD1 (5 bases). The V and J ends lost 1 base and 2 bases respectively, with 16 bases between them. CDR3 length equals 16 residues. Germline CDR1 reads SGHRS; CDR2 reads YFSETQ.

The table lists this clone with a few counts. The CDR3 DNA reads as TGTGCCAGCTCGCCGGGACTAGGAGATACGCAGTATTTT. Its translation: CASSPGLGDTQYF. The chain uses TRBV18 and TRBJ2-3; 8 bases line up with TRBD2. J lost 5 bases, V lost 6 bases, and 4 bases had no gene match. This CDR3 region has 13 residues. From germline, CDR1 is KGHSH and CDR2 LQKENI.